The clone carrying this T cell receptor (beta chain) is labeled medium-sized (0.01 to 0.1%). The antigen remains unidentified. This entry comes from a study of metastatic and nonmetastatic thyroid tumors. In the authors' workflow: The distant-metastasis classifier for papillary thyroid cancer was built from CDR3 differences across clinicopathological groups. TCRdb re-clonotyped the PCR reads through MiXCR. For this entry, the V and J calls and clone size follow TCRdb and not the study's own pipeline. Here the sample spans under 20,000 clones, about 30% being singletons. Until they underwent thyroid surgery, no patient had received any treatment. Study outcomes and limitations: It was reported that TCR beta diversity was significantly higher in malignant thyroid tumors than benign nodules, in blood and tumor.

Sequencing was done on a sample of tumor tissue. The origin of this receptor is a female donor with papillary thyroid cancer or a benign thyroid nodule (not recorded which). Some clones in this sample may be carry-over from other donors' samples.

CDR3 DNA: TGTGCCAGCAGTTCGGGACAGGGGCTCCGCGAGCAGTACTTC. It encodes CASSSGQGLREQYF. This chain links TRBV12-3 or TRBV12-4 with TRBJ2-7; 10 bases align to TRBD1. J was trimmed by 6 bases and V by 4 bases; bases with no gene match: 6. This CDR3 is 14 amino acids long.